This T cell receptor beta chain was obtained from a study of blood T cell repertoires in COVID-19. The data were produced by immunoSEQ multiplex PCR, yet TCRdb's version contains in-frame clones alone and is incomplete. The sample carries over 200,000 clones, around 90% recorded once. With 2 bases clipped from V and 2 bases from J, the junction kept 4 bases outside the gene matches. This CDR3 contains 16 residues. Germline V gene sequence: CDR1 LNHDA, CDR2 SQIVND (reference sequence). The sequenced sample consisted of PBMCs or T cells enriched from blood (not recorded which). This TCR was sampled from a young man who had been exposed to COVID-19. The chain links TRBV19 to TRBJ2-3, with TRBD2 identical over 10 bases. The CDR3 nucleotides are TGTGCCAGTAGTATACCTAGCGGGGGTTACACAGATACGCAGTATTTT. This codes for CASSIPSGGYTDTQYF.